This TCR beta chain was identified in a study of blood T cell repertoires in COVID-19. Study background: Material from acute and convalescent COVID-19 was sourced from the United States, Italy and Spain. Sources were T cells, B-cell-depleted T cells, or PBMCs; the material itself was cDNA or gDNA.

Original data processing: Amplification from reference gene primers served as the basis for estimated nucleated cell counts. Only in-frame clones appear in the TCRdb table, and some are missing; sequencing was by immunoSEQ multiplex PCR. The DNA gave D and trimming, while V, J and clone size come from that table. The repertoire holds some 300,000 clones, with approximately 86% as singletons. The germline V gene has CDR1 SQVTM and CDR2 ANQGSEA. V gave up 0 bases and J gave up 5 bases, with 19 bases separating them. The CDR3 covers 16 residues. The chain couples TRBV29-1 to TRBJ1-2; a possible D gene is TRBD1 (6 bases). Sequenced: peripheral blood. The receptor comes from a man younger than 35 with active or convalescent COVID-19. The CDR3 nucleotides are TGCAGCGTTGAAGATAGGACAGATCCCGGCTTATATGGCTACACCTTC. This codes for CSVEDRTDPGLYGYTF.